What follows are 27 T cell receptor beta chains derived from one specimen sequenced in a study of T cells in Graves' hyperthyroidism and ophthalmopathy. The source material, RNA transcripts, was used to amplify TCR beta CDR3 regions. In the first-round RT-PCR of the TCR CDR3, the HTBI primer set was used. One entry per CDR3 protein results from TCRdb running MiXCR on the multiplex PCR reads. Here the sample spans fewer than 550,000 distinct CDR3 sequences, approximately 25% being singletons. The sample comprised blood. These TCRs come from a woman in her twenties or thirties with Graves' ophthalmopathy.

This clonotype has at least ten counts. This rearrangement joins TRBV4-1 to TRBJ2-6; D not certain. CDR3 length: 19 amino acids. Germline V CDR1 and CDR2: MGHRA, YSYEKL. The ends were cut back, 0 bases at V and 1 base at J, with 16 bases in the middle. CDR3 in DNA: TGCGCCAGCAGCCAAGATCTTGAAGTGTGGGGTTCTGGGGCCAACGTCCTGACTTTC. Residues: CASSQDLEVWGSGANVLTF.

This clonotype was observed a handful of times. DNA for the CDR3: TGTGCCAGCAGAGCGCCCGGACAGCTCTATGGCTACACCTTC. Protein sequence: CASRAPGQLYGYTF. The V call is TRBV6-1, the J call TRBJ1-2; the D gene is possibly TRBD1 (6 bases). Germline V gives CDR1 MNHNS, CDR2 SASEGT. V dropped 6 bases and J dropped 4 bases, with 15 bases sitting between them. CDR3 length equals 14 residues.

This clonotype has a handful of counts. In nucleotides, the CDR3 is TGTGCCAGCAGTTACTATCAGGGACCGGGGGTAGGAGTCAGGCTGTTTTTT. As protein: CASSYYQGPGVGVRLFF. This sequence joins TRBV6-5 and TRBJ2-2; D possibly corresponds to TRBD2 (6 bases). V gave up 1 base and J gave up 13 bases, with 25 bases separating them. The V gene's germline CDR1 is MNHEY and CDR2 SVGAGI. CDR3 length: 17 amino acids.

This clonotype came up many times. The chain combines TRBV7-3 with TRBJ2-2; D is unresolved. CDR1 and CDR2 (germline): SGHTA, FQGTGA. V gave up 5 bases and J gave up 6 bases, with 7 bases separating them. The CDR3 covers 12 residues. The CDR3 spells CASSPFPGELFF. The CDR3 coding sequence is TGTGCCAGCAGCCCCTTTCCCGGGGAGCTGTTTTTT.

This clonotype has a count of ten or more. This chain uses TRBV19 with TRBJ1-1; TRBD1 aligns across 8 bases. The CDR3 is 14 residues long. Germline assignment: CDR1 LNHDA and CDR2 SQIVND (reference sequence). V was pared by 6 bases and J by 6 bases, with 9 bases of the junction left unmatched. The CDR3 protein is CASRQDRERPEAFF. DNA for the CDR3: TGTGCCAGTAGACAGGACAGGGAGAGGCCTGAAGCTTTCTTT.

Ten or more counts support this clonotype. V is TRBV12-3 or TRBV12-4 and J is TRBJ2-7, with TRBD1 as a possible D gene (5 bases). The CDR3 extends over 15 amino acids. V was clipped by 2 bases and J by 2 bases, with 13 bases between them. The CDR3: CASSLTPTATYEQYF. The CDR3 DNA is TGTGCCAGCAGTTTAACTCCGACAGCCACCTACGAGCAGTACTTC.

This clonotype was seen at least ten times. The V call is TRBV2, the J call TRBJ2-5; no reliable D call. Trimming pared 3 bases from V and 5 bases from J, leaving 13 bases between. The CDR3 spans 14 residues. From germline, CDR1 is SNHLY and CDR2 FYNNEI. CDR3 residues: CASSDTLPRETQYF. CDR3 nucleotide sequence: TGTGCCAGCAGTGACACACTCCCGCGGGAGACCCAGTACTTC. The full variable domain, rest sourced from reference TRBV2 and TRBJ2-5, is EPEVTQTPSHQVTQMGQEVILRCVPISNHLYFYWYRQILGQKVEFLVSFYNNEISEKSEIFDDQFSVERPDGSNFTLKIRSTKLEDSAMYFCASSDTLPRETQYFGPGTRLLVL.

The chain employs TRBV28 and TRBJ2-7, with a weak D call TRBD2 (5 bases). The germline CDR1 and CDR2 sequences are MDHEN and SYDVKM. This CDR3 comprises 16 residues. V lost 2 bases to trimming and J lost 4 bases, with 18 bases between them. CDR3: CASSLIVRGPSYEQYF. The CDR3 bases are TGTGCCAGCAGTTTAATCGTCCGGGGTCCCTCTTACGAGCAGTACTTC.

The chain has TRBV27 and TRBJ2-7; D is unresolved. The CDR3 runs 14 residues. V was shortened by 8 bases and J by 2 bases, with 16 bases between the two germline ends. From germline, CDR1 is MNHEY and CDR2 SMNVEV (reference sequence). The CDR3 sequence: CASWGTGLTYEQYF. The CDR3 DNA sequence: TGTGCCAGCTGGGGAACCGGGCTAACCTACGAGCAGTACTTC.

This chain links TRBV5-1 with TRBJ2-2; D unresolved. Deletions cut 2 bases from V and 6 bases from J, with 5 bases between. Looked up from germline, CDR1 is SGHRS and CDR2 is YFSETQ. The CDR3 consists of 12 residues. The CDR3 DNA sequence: TGCGCCAGCAGCTTACAGTCCGGGGAGCTGTTTTTT. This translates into CASSLQSGELFF.

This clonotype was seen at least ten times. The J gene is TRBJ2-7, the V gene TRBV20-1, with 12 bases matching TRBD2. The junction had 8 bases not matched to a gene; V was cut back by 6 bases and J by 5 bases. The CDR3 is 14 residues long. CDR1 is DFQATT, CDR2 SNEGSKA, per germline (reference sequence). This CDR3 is CSAPRTSGANEQYF. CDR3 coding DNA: TGCAGTGCCCCTCGGACTAGCGGGGCAAACGAGCAGTACTTC.

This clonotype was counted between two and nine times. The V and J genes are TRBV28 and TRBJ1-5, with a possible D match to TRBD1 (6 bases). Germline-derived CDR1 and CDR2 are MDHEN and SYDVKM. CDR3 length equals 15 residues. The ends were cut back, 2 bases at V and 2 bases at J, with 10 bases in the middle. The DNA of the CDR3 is TGTGCCAGCAGTTTACCCTACAGGGGCAATCAGCCCCAGCATTTT. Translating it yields CASSLPYRGNQPQHF.

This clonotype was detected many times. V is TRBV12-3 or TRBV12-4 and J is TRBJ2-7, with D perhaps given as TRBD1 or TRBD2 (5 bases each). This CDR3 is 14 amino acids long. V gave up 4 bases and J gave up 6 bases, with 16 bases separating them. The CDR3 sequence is CASSYPGPTSEQYF. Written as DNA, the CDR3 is TGTGCCAGCAGTTACCCGGGACCTACCTCCGAGCAGTACTTC.

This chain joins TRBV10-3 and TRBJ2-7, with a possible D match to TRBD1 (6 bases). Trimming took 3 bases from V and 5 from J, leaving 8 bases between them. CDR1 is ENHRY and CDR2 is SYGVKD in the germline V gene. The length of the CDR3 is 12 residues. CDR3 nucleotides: TGTGCCATCAGTGACAGGGGTAACGAGCAGTACTTC. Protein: CAISDRGNEQYF.

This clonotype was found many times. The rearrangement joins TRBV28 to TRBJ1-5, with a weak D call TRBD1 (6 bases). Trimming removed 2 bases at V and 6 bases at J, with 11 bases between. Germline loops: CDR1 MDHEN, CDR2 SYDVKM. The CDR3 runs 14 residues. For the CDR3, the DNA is TGTGCCAGCAGTTTACGACAGGTTTCTCAGCCCCAGCATTTT. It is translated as CASSLRQVSQPQHF.

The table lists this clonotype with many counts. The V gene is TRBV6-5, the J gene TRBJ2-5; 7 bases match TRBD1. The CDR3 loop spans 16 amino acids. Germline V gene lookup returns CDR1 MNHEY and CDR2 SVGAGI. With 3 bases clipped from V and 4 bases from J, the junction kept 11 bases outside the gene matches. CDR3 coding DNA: TGTGCCAGCAGTTATAGCCCGTCGGCAGGGGGAGAGACCCAGTACTTC. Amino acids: CASSYSPSAGGETQYF.

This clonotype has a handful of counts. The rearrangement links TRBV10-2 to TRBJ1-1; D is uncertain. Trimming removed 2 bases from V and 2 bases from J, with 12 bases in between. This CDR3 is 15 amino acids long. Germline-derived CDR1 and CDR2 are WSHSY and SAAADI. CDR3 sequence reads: CASSEGRSGNTEAFF. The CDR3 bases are TGCGCCAGCAGTGAGGGGCGGTCAGGAAACACTGAAGCTTTCTTT.

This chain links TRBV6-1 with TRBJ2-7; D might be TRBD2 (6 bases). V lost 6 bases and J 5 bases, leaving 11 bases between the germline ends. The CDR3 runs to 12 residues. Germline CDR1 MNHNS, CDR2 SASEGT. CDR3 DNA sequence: TGTGCCAGCAGCCCATCTAGCGACGAGCAGTACTTC. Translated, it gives CASSPSSDEQYF.

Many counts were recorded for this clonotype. The DNA for the CDR3 is TGTGCCATCAGCAGGGGAGAGGGAAACACCATATATTTT. As protein: CAISRGEGNTIYF. The chain links TRBV10-3 to TRBJ1-3, with D perhaps matching TRBD1 (6 bases). Per germline, CDR1 ENHRY and CDR2 SYGVKD. The CDR3 has 13 residues. Trimming left V 6 bases short and J 4 bases short, with 10 bases between.

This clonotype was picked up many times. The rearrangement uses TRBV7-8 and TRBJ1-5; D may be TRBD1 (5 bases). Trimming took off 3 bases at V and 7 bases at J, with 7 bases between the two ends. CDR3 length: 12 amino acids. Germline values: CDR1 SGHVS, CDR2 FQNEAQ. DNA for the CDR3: TGTGCCAGCAGCTTTACAGGCCAGCCCCAGCATTTT. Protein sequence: CASSFTGQPQHF.

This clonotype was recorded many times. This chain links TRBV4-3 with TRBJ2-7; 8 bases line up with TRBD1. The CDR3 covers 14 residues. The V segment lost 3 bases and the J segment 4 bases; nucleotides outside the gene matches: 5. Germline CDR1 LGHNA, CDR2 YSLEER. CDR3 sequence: CASSHGTGQYEQYF. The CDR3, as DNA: TGCGCCAGCAGCCACGGGACAGGCCAGTACGAGCAGTACTTC.

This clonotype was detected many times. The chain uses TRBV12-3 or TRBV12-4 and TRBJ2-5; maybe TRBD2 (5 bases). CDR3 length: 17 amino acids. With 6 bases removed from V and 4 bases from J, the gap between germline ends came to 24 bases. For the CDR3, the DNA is TGTGCCAGCAGCCCGGGCTCTAACGGGGTAGGGCGAGAGACCCAGTACTTC. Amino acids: CASSPGSNGVGRETQYF.

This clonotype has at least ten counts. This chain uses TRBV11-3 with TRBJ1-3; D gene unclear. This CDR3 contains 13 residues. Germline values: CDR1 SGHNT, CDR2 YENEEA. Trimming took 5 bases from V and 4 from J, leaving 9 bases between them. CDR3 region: CASSPPYGNTIYF. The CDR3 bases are TGTGCCAGCAGCCCTCCGTACGGAAACACCATATATTTT. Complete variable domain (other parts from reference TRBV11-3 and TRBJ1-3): EAGVVQSPRYKIIEKKQPVAFWCNPISGHNTLYWYLQNLGQGPELLIRYENEEAVDDSQLPKDRFSAERLKGVDSTLKIQPAELGDSAVYLCASSPPYGNTIYFGEGSWLTVV.

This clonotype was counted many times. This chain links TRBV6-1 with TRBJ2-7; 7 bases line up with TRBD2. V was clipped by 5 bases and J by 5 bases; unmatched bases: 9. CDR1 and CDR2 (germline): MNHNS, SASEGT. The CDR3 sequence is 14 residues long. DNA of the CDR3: TGTGCCAGCAGTCCCGGGACTATTCGACACGAGCAGTACTTC. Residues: CASSPGTIRHEQYF.

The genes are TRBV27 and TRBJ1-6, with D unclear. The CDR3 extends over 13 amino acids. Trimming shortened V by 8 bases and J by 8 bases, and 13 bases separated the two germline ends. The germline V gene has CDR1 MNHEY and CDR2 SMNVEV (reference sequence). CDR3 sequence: CASSSRRDSPLHF. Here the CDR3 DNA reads TGTGCCAGCTCAAGTCGGAGGGATTCACCCCTCCACTTT.

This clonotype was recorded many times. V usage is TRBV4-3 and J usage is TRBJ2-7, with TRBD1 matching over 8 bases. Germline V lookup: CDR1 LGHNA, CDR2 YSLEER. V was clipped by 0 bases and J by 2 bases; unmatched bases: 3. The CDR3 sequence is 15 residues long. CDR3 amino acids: CASSQDPQGAYEQYF. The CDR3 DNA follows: TGCGCCAGCAGCCAAGATCCACAGGGGGCCTACGAGCAGTACTTC.

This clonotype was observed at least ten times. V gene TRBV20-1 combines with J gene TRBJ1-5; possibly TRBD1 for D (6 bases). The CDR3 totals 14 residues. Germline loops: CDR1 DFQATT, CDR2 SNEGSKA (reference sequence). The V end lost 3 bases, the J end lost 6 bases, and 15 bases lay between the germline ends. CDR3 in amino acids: CSARAGAWSQPQHF. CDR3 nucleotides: TGCAGTGCTAGGGCGGGGGCTTGGAGTCAGCCCCAGCATTTT.